This T cell receptor (beta chain) was identified in a study of blood T cell repertoires in COVID-19. Overall study context: Samples of COVID-19 (acute and convalescent) were obtained from the United States, Italy and Spain. T cells, B-cell-depleted T cells, or PBMCs supplied cDNA or gDNA.

The table lists this clone with a count of one. Deletions cut 1 base from V and 3 bases from J, with 7 bases between. Looked up from germline, CDR1 is MGHRA and CDR2 is YSYEKL. The CDR3 is 13 amino acids. As handled by the study authors: Cell counts per sample came from amplifying reference gene primers. The protocol was immunoSEQ multiplex PCR, while the TCRdb copy is restricted to in-frame clones and leaves out a portion. That table furnishes V, J and clone size, whereas the DNA furnished D and trimming. The table lists tens of thousands of clones, approximately 87% of them singletons. This clonotype originated in a human donor in a cohort sampled during active COVID-19. The sequencing input was peripheral blood. The rearrangement links TRBV4-1 to TRBJ2-7, with a possible D match to TRBD2 (5 bases). The CDR3 DNA is TGCGCCAGCAGCCAAGGGACTTACTACGAGCAGTACTTC. This gives the protein CASSQGTYYEQYF.